Detailed here is one TCR beta chain. The source of the sample is a study of blood T cell repertoires in COVID-19. Study-level information: Both acute and convalescent COVID-19 samples were obtained from the United States, Italy and Spain. PBMCs, B-cell-depleted T cells, or T cells were the source of the cDNA or gDNA that made up the material.

Germline assignment: CDR1 MDHEN and CDR2 SYDVKM. The CDR3 has 16 residues. The J segment lost 2 bases and the V segment lost 6 bases, leaving 8 bases of the junction unmatched. Authors' processing steps: Amplification of reference gene primers was used by the study to estimate nucleated cell counts. Profiled with immunoSEQ multiplex PCR; TCRdb holds only in-frame clones, not every one. V and J calls and clone size are copied from that table; D and trimming were computed from the DNA. This repertoire shows about 100,000 clones, about 85% found once; its top ten account for about 1.8%. The chain joins TRBV28 to TRBJ1-5; 9 bases agree with TRBD1. Source material: peripheral blood. The sequence was collected from a woman in her 70s with active or convalescent COVID-19. Written as DNA, the CDR3 is TGTGCCAGCAGCCGCCGGAGGACAGGGGGCAATCAGCCCCAGCATTTT. Its translation: CASSRRRTGGNQPQHF.